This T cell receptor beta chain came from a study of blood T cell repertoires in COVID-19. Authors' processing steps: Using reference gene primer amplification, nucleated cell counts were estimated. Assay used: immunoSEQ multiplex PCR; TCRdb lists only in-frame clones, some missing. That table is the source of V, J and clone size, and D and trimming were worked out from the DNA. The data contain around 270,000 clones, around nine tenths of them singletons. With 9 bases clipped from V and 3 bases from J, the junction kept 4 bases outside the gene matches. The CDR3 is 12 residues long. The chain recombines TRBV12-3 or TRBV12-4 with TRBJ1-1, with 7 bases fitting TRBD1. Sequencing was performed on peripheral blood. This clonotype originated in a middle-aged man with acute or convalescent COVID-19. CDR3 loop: CASSGQHTEAFF. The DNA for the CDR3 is TGTGCCAGTTCGGGACAGCACACTGAAGCTTTCTTT.